This T cell receptor (beta chain) came from a study of human T cells and chemical hapten exposure. One entry per CDR3 protein results from TCRdb running MiXCR on the RACE reads. The sample includes 28,000 or so distinct CDR3 sequences, 5% to 6% of them seen just once. The V end was cut by 3 bases, the J end by 4 bases, with 9 bases between. The germline CDR1 and CDR2 sequences are KGHSH and LQKENI. CDR3 length equals 13 residues. Time point reported: patch test 3, about 24 weeks after DPC sensitization. Described treatment: therapeutic diphenylcyclopropenone sensitization with weekly scalp DPC. There are many counts of this clonotype.

The source material was whole blood, sampled in connection with sensitization to the hapten diphenylcyclopropenone (DPC). This chain links TRBV18 with TRBJ1-2; D ambiguous. The receptor's source is a man under 40 with alopecia areata. Some clones in this sample may be carry-over from other donors' samples. Here the CDR3 reads CASSPEAGYGYTF. The CDR3 coding sequence is TGTGCCAGCTCACCGGAAGCCGGCTATGGCTACACCTTC. Together with reference TRBV18 and TRBJ1-2, the CDR3 gives the full variable domain: NAGVMQNPRHLVRRRGQEARLRCSPMKGHSHVYWYRQLPEEGLKFMVYLQKENIIDESGMPKERFSAEFPKEGPSILRIQQVVRGDSAAYFCASSPEAGYGYTFGSGTRLTVV.